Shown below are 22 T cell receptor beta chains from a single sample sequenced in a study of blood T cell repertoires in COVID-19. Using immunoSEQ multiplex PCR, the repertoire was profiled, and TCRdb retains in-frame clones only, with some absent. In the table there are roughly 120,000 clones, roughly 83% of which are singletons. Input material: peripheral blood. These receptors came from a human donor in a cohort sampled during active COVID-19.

In DNA, the CDR3 is TGTGCCAGCAGCTTAGGAGTAGGACTAGCGTCGGATGAGCAGTTCTTC. Its translation is CASSLGVGLASDEQFF. J is TRBJ2-1 and V is TRBV7-9; 9 bases match TRBD2. Per germline, CDR1 SEHNR and CDR2 FQNEAQ (reference sequence). CDR3 length: 16 residues. Trimming took 1 base from V and 8 from J; bases not matched to a gene: 9.

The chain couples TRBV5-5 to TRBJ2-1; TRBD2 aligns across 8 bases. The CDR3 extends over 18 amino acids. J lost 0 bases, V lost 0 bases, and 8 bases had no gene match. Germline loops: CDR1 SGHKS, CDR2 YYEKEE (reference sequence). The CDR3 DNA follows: TGTGCCAGCAGCTTGGGGCCCGCGGGAGGCGTCTCCTACAATGAGCAGTTCTTC. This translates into CASSLGPAGGVSYNEQFF.

Written as DNA, the CDR3 is TGTGCCAGCAGCCGCATGGTGGAGGCCACTGAAGCTTTCTTT. This codes for CASSRMVEATEAFF. V gene TRBV3-1 (or the pseudogene TRBV3-2) combines with J gene TRBJ1-1; no reliable D call. V shed 4 bases and J shed 4 bases, with 13 bases lying between them. Germline values: CDR1 LGHDT, CDR2 YNNKEL (reference sequence). CDR3 length: 14 amino acids.

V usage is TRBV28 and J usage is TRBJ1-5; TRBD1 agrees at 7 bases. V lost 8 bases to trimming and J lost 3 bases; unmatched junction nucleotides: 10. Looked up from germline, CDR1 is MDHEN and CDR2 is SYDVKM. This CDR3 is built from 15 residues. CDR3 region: CASGFADRINQPQHF. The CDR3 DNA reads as TGTGCCAGCGGGTTCGCGGACAGGATCAATCAGCCCCAGCATTTT.

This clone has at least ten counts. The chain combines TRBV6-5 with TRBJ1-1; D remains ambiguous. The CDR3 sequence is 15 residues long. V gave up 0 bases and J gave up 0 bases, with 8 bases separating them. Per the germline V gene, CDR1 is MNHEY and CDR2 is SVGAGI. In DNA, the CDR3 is TGTGCCAGCAGTTACTCTCACACTATGAACACTGAAGCTTTCTTT. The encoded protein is CASSYSHTMNTEAFF.

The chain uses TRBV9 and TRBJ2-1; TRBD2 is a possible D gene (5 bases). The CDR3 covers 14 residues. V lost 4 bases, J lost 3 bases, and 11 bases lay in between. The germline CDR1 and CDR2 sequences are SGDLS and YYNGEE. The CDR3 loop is CASSFYRDYNEQFF. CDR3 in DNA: TGTGCCAGCAGCTTCTACCGGGACTACAATGAGCAGTTCTTC. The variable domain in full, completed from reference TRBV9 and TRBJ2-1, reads DSGVTQTPKHLITATGQRVTLRCSPRSGDLSVYWYQQSLDQGLQFLIQYYNGEERAKGNILERFSAQQFPDLHSELNLSSLELGDSALYFCASSFYRDYNEQFFGPGTRLTVL.

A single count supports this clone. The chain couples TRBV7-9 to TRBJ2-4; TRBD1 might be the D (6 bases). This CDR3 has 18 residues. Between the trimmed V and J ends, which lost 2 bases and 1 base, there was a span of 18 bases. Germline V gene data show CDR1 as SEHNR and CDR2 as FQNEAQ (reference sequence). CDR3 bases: TGTGCCAGCAGCTTATTCCCGTGGACAGCCGGGGCCAAAAACATTCAGTACTTC. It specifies CASSLFPWTAGAKNIQYF.

The CDR3 DNA reads as TGTGCCAGCAGCCCCGGGAGCGGCTCCTACAATGAGCAGTTCTTC. This gives the protein CASSPGSGSYNEQFF. This chain connects TRBV7-8 to TRBJ2-1, with TRBD2 as a possible D gene (6 bases). CDR3 length: 15 amino acids. Germline V gene sequence: CDR1 SGHVS, CDR2 FQNEAQ. Trimming removed 5 bases from V and 0 bases from J, with 11 bases in between.

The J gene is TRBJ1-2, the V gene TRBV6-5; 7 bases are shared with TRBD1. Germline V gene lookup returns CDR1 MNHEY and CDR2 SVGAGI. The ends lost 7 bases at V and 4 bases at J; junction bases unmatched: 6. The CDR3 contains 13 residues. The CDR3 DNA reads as TGTGCCAGCATCAAAGACAGGGTCTATGGCTACACCTTC. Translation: CASIKDRVYGYTF.

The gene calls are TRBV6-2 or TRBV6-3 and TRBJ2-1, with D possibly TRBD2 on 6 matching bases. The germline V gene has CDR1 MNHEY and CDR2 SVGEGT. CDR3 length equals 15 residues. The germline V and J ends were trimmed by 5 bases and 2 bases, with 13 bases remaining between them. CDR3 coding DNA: TGTGCCAGCAGTCCCCTTACGGGAGCCTACAATGAGCAGTTCTTC. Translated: CASSPLTGAYNEQFF.

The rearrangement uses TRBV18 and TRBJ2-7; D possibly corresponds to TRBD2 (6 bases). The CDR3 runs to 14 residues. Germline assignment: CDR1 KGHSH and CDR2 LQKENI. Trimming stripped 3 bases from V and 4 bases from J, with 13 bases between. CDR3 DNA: TGTGCCAGCTCACCTGGGGGGAGTTTATACGAGCAGTACTTC. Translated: CASSPGGSLYEQYF.

DNA for the CDR3: TGTGCCAGCAGCCCGCGGGAGACCAAAAACATTCAGTACTTC. Encoded protein: CASSPRETKNIQYF. The chain carries TRBV11-2 and TRBJ2-4; 7 bases match TRBD2. V shed 5 bases and J 2 bases; nucleotides not matched to a gene: 3. Germline V CDR1 and CDR2: SGHAT, FQNNGV. The CDR3 extends over 14 amino acids.

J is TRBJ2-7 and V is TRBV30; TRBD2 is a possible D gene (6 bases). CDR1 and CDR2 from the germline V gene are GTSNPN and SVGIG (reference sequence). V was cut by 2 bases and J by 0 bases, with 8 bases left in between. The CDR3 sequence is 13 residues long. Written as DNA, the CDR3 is TGTGCCTGGAGTCGGGACTCCTCCTACGAGCAGTACTTC. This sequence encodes CAWSRDSSYEQYF. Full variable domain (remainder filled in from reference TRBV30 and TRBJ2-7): SQTIHQWPATLVQPVGSPLSLECTVEGTSNPNLYWYRQAAGRGLQLLFYSVGIGQISSEVPQNLSASRPQDRQFILSSKKLLLSDSGFYLCAWSRDSSYEQYFGPGTRLTVT.

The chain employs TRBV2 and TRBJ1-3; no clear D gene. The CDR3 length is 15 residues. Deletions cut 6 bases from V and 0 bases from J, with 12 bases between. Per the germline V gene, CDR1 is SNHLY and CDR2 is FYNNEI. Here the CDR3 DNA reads TGTGCCAGCAGGGACTTGACACTCTCTGGAAACACCATATATTTT. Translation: CASRDLTLSGNTIYF.

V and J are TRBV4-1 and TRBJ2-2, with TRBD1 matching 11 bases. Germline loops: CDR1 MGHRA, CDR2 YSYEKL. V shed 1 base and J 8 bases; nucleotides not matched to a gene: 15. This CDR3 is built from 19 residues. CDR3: CASSQVRDRGIAGVGELFF. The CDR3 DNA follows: TGCGCCAGCAGCCAAGTCCGGGACAGGGGGATAGCGGGAGTGGGGGAGCTGTTTTTT.

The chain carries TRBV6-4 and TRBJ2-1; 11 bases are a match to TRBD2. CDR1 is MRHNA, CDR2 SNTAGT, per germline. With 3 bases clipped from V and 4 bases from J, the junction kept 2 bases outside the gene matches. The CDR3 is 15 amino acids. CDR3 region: CASSEGTSGYNEQFF. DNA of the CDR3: TGTGCCAGCAGTGAAGGGACTAGCGGATACAATGAGCAGTTCTTC.

Written as DNA, the CDR3 is TGTGCCAGCAGCCACCAAGGAGGGTCGCAGTATTTT. This encodes CASSHQGGSQYF. The chain links TRBV7-3 to TRBJ2-3; tentative D call: TRBD2 (6 bases). V lost 5 bases to trimming and J lost 10 bases, with 13 bases between them. CDR3 length: 12 residues. From germline, CDR1 is SGHTA and CDR2 FQGTGA.

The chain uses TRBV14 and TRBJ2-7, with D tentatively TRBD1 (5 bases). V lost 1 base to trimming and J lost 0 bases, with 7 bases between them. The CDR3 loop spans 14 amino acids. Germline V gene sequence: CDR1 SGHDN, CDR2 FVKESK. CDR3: CASSQGQISYEQYF. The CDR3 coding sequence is TGTGCCAGCAGCCAAGGACAGATCTCCTACGAGCAGTACTTC.

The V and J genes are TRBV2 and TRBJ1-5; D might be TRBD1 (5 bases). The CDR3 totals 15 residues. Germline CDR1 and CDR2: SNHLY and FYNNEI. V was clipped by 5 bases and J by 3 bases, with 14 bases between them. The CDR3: CASSPPETVNQPQHF. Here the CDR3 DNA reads TGTGCCAGCAGTCCACCTGAGACAGTCAATCAGCCCCAGCATTTT.

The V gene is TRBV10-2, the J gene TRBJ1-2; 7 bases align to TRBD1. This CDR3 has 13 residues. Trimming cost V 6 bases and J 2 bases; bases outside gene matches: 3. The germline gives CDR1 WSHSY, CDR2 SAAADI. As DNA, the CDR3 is TGCGCCAGCAGCGGACAGGCCAACTATGGCTACACCTTC. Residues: CASSGQANYGYTF.

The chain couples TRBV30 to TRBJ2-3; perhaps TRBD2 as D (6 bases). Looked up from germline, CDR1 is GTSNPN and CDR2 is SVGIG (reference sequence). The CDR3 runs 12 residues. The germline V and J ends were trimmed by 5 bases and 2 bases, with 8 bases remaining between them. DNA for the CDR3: TGTGCCTGGGCGGGGAACACAGATACGCAGTATTTT. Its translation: CAWAGNTDTQYF.

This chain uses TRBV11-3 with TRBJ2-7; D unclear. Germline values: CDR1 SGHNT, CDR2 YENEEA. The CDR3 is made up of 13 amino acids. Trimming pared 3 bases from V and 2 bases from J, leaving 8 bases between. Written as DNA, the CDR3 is TGTGCCAGCAGCTTTGCGGCCGCCTACGAGCAGTACTTC. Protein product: CASSFAAAYEQYF.